This passage covers 27 T cell receptor beta chains from one sample sequenced in a study of breast tumors, draining lymph nodes, adjacent tissues. Axillary draining lymph nodes of breast cancer patients supplied the node samples. From the multiplex PCR reads, TCRdb called clonotypes with MiXCR, one entry per CDR3 protein. The sample contains over 150,000 distinct CDR3 sequences, 25% to 40% of which appear only once. The sample consisted of axillary lymph node tissue. Every receptor here comes from a female donor with breast cancer. Some clones in this sample may be carry-over from other donors' samples.

At least ten counts were recorded for this clonotype. The chain is built from TRBV30 and TRBJ2-7; 7 bases are a match to TRBD1. Germline-derived CDR1 and CDR2 are GTSNPN and SVGIG (reference sequence). The trim removed 2 bases at V and 7 bases at J, leaving 11 bases unmatched. This CDR3 is built from 14 residues. The CDR3 protein is CAWSRQGQGREQYF. The CDR3 DNA is TGTGCCTGGAGTCGACAGGGCCAGGGTAGGGAGCAGTACTTC.

This clonotype was seen a single time. V gene TRBV7-9 combines with J gene TRBJ2-5, with TRBD1 identical over 9 bases. Germline assignment: CDR1 SEHNR and CDR2 FQNEAQ (reference sequence). The CDR3 is 11 amino acids. The V and J ends lost 5 bases and 10 bases, in that order; junction bases with no gene match: 2. CDR3 amino acids: CASSATGGQYF. The CDR3 DNA follows: TGTGCCAGCAGCGCGACAGGGGGCCAGTACTTC.

The chain links TRBV27 to TRBJ2-3; D remains unclear. V lost 6 bases and J lost 2, with 6 bases in between. This CDR3 contains 12 residues. CDR1 is MNHEY and CDR2 is SMNVEV in the germline V gene (reference sequence). The CDR3 loop reads CASSRHTDTQYF. In nucleotides, the CDR3 is TGTGCCAGCAGCCGACACACAGATACGCAGTATTTT.

This clonotype came up many times. This chain uses TRBV5-1 with TRBJ2-3, with 9 nucleotides matching TRBD2. CDR1 and CDR2 (germline): SGHRS, YFSETQ. Trimming removed 4 bases from V and 4 bases from J; junction bases left unmatched: 7. The CDR3 is made up of 15 amino acids. This CDR3 reads CASSGTSGRADTQYF. For the CDR3, the DNA is TGCGCCAGCAGCGGTACTAGCGGGCGAGCAGATACGCAGTATTTT.

On this clonotype itself: A much larger clone is a single base away; this may be a read error. J is TRBJ1-2 and V is TRBV20-1; 10 bases are shared with TRBD1. CDR3 size: 14 residues. Germline lookup yields CDR1 DFQATT and CDR2 SNEGSKA (reference sequence). CDR3 DNA: TGCAGTGCTCCGGACAGGGGGTCTAACTATGGCTACGCCTTC. Its translation is CSAPDRGSNYGYAF.

Remarks on this clonotype: The junction shows a germline mismatch at one end, possibly a read error. This chain links TRBV15 with TRBJ1-5, with no clear D. Germline V CDR1 and CDR2: LNHNV, YYDKDF (reference sequence). The CDR3 sequence is 15 residues long. Here the CDR3 DNA reads TGTGCCACCAGCAGAGGATCCATTAGCAATCATCCCCACCATTTT. It specifies CATSRGSISNHPHHF.

This clonotype appeared many times. V is TRBV10-3 and J is TRBJ2-7; 9 nucleotides agree with TRBD2. This CDR3 is 15 amino acids long. CDR1 and CDR2 (germline): ENHRY, SYGVKD. V gave up 4 bases and J gave up 7 bases; unmatched junction bases: 11. The CDR3 loop is CAISAAGGPSLEQYF. The CDR3 DNA reads TGTGCCATCAGTGCCGCGGGGGGGCCCTCGTTGGAGCAGTACTTC.

The gene calls are TRBV14 and TRBJ2-2; D is unresolved. The CDR3 is made up of 14 amino acids. Germline CDR1 reads SGHDN; CDR2 reads FVKESK. V was shortened by 0 bases and J by 6 bases, with 8 bases between the two germline ends. The chain's CDR3 is CASSQDWVSGELFF. The CDR3 DNA sequence: TGTGCCAGCAGCCAAGATTGGGTGTCCGGGGAGCTGTTTTTT.

This chain joins TRBV7-9 and TRBJ2-5; TRBD2 matches at 7 bases. Germline-derived CDR1 and CDR2 are SEHNR and FQNEAQ (reference sequence). With 6 bases clipped from V and 10 bases from J, the junction kept 11 bases outside the gene matches. CDR3 size: 13 residues. CDR3 DNA sequence: TGTGCCAGCAGGAAACACGGGACTACCAGCCAGTACTTC. Residues: CASRKHGTTSQYF.

The V call is TRBV5-6, the J call TRBJ1-4; 9 nucleotides align to TRBD1. Germline V gene sequence: CDR1 SGHDT, CDR2 YYEEEE. V gave up 1 base and J gave up 7 bases; unmatched junction bases: 5. The CDR3 extends over 15 amino acids. The DNA for the CDR3 is TGTGCCAGCAGCTTGATGGGGACAGGGAGTGAAAAACTGTTTTTT. Translation: CASSLMGTGSEKLFF.

This clonotype was counted ten times or more. For the CDR3, the DNA is TGTGCCAGCAGCGTGAGTTCTAGCGGGGATGAGCAGTTCTTC. The encoded protein is CASSVSSSGDEQFF. The chain links TRBV9 to TRBJ2-1; 9 bases match TRBD2. CDR3 size: 14 residues. With 2 bases clipped from V and 8 bases from J, the junction kept 5 bases outside the gene matches. Germline V gene lookup returns CDR1 SGDLS and CDR2 YYNGEE.

This chain joins TRBV3-1 and TRBJ1-5, with D hard to call. V was cut by 0 bases and J by 11 bases, with 11 bases left in between. The CDR3 extends over 13 amino acids. Germline V CDR1 and CDR2: LGHDT, YNNKEL (reference sequence). DNA for the CDR3: TGTGCCAGCAGCCAAGATGTTGGGAGGGCCCAGCATTTT. Protein sequence: CASSQDVGRAQHF.

This clonotype was recorded at least ten times. The V and J genes are TRBV9 and TRBJ1-2; possibly TRBD1 for D (6 bases). From germline, CDR1 is SGDLS and CDR2 YYNGEE. There are 15 residues in the CDR3. The ends were cut back, 3 bases at V and 3 bases at J, with 15 bases in the middle. The CDR3 loop reads CASSAGVGGYYGYTF. Written as DNA, the CDR3 is TGTGCCAGCAGCGCAGGGGTGGGCGGCTACTATGGCTACACCTTC. Supplemented by reference TRBV9 and TRBJ1-2, the full variable domain reads DSGVTQTPKHLITATGQRVTLRCSPRSGDLSVYWYQQSLDQGLQFLIQYYNGEERAKGNILERFSAQQFPDLHSELNLSSLELGDSALYFCASSAGVGGYYGYTFGSGTRLTVV.

In the case of this clonotype: Germline and junction disagree at one end, which may indicate a read error. The chain couples TRBV6-2 or TRBV6-3 to TRBJ1-2; perhaps TRBD1 as D (5 bases). Germline V lookup: CDR1 MNHEY, CDR2 SVGEGT. CDR3 size: 14 residues. CDR3 protein: CASSYSRGYYSYTF. CDR3 DNA sequence: TGTGCCAGCAGTTACTCGCGGGGGTACTATAGCTACACCTTC.

This chain uses TRBV20-1 with TRBJ2-7; D assignment may be TRBD1 or TRBD2 (7 bases each). Germline CDR1 reads DFQATT; CDR2 reads SNEGSKA (reference sequence). Trimming left V 3 bases short and J 3 bases short, with 12 bases between. This CDR3 comprises 13 residues. CDR3 nucleotide sequence: TGCAGTGCTAGTGAGCGGGACAGCTACGAGCAGTACTTC. Translating it yields CSASERDSYEQYF.

This clonotype was observed at least ten times. The chain links TRBV15 to TRBJ1-5; 9 nucleotides agree with TRBD1. The junction had 7 bases not matched to a gene; V was cut back by 0 bases and J by 7 bases. Germline loops: CDR1 LNHNV, CDR2 YYDKDF (reference sequence). The CDR3 spans 16 residues. This chain's CDR3 is CATSREDRGYGQPQHF. The CDR3 DNA follows: TGTGCCACCAGCAGAGAAGACAGGGGGTATGGGCAGCCCCAGCATTTT.

V and J are TRBV7-2 and TRBJ2-5, with 7 bases aligning to TRBD2. The CDR3 covers 13 residues. The ends lost 5 bases at V and 7 bases at J; junction bases unmatched: 7. CDR1 is SGHTA, CDR2 FQGNSA, per germline. As DNA, the CDR3 is TGTGCCAGCAGCCCATCGGGGGGTGGGACCCAGTACTTC. Translated, it gives CASSPSGGGTQYF.

With regard to this clonotype: A clone one base away is much larger, so this may be a read error. The CDR3 region is CAGSQVDNEQFF. DNA for the CDR3: TGTGCCGGCAGCCAAGTTGACAATGAGCAGTTCTTC. The rearrangement uses TRBV3-1 and TRBJ2-1, with D unclear. The CDR3 has 12 amino acids. The germline CDR1 and CDR2 sequences are LGHDT and YNNKEL (reference sequence).

This clonotype was observed many times. The chain employs TRBV20-1 and TRBJ2-3; D is possibly TRBD2 (7 bases). The length of the CDR3 is 14 residues. Germline V CDR1 and CDR2: DFQATT, SNEGSKA (reference sequence). With 5 bases removed from V and 6 bases from J, the gap between germline ends came to 18 bases. In nucleotides, the CDR3 is TGCAGTGCTCGGAGGGGGAGGGCCATGGATACGCAGTATTTT. This sequence encodes CSARRGRAMDTQYF.

There are many counts of this clonotype. The gene calls are TRBV7-2 and TRBJ2-7; possibly TRBD2 for D (5 bases). Germline CDR1 reads SGHTA; CDR2 reads FQGNSA. V was clipped by 6 bases and J by 2 bases, with 11 bases between them. The CDR3 extends over 13 amino acids. DNA for the CDR3: TGTGCCAGCAGACCATCCGGGACCTACGAGCAGTACTTC. Translated, it gives CASRPSGTYEQYF.

Ten or more counts support this clonotype. V usage is TRBV3-1 and J usage is TRBJ2-1; D not certain. Deletions cut 1 base from V and 4 bases from J, with 11 bases between. Germline V gene data show CDR1 as LGHDT and CDR2 as YNNKEL (reference sequence). CDR3 length: 15 amino acids. The CDR3 here is CASSQVRPAYNEQFF. The DNA for the CDR3 is TGTGCCAGCAGCCAAGTACGACCCGCATACAATGAGCAGTTCTTC.

CDR3 sequence (DNA): TGTGCCAGCAGCTTGGGACAGGCTCCTCAAGAGACCCAGTACTTC. It translates to CASSLGQAPQETQYF. V gene TRBV5-8 combines with J gene TRBJ2-5; D is perhaps TRBD1 (6 bases). Germline lookup yields CDR1 SGHTS and CDR2 YDEGEE. CDR3 size: 15 residues. The V and J ends lost 0 bases and 2 bases respectively, with 11 bases between them.

This sequence joins TRBV20-1 and TRBJ1-6, with 9 nucleotides matching TRBD1. V shed 6 bases, J shed 10 bases, and the junction held 13 bases outside the gene matches. CDR3 length equals 15 residues. Germline CDR1 DFQATT, CDR2 SNEGSKA (reference sequence). CDR3 sequence: CSADYGQGKGSPLHF. For the CDR3, the DNA is TGCAGTGCAGACTATGGACAGGGGAAAGGGTCACCCCTCCACTTT.

Worth noting for this clonotype: At one boundary the junction diverges from the germline segment, which might be a read error. The chain joins TRBV7-2 to TRBJ2-1, with D possibly matching TRBD2 (9 bases). Germline CDR1 SGHTA, CDR2 FQGNSA. This CDR3 is 17 amino acids long. CDR3 in amino acids: CASSLALWLAGQDEQFF. CDR3 DNA: TGCGCCAGCAGCTTAGCCCTGTGGCTAGCGGGACAGGATGAGCAGTTCTTC.

Ten or more counts support this clonotype. The V and J genes are TRBV11-2 and TRBJ2-5; D could derive from TRBD1 or TRBD2 (6 bases each). The CDR3 contains 12 residues. Germline V lookup: CDR1 SGHAT, CDR2 FQNNGV. Deletions cut 6 bases from V and 4 bases from J, with 9 bases between. CDR3 in DNA: TGTGCCAGCAGTAAGGGGGGAGAGACCCAGTACTTC. This gives the protein CASSKGGETQYF. Supplemented by reference TRBV11-2 and TRBJ2-5, the full variable domain reads EAGVAQSPRYKIIEKRQSVAFWCNPISGHATLYWYQQILGQGPKLLIQFQNNGVVDDSQLPKDRFSAERLKGVDSTLKIQPAKLEDSAVYLCASSKGGETQYFGPGTRLLVL.

The chain carries TRBV6-2 or TRBV6-3 and TRBJ2-2, with D possibly being TRBD1 (5 bases). Trimming removed 5 bases from V and 6 bases from J, with 13 bases in between. The length of the CDR3 is 14 residues. Per the germline V gene, CDR1 is MNHEY and CDR2 is SVGEGT. CDR3 amino acids: CASSPGHGAGELFF. The CDR3, as DNA: TGTGCCAGCAGTCCCGGACATGGGGCCGGGGAGCTGTTTTTT.

The sample holds many counts of this clonotype. The chain couples TRBV5-1 to TRBJ1-6, with a possible D match to TRBD1 (6 bases). The CDR3 runs to 17 residues. Trimming shortened V by 0 bases and J by 8 bases, and 18 bases separated the two germline ends. Germline assignment: CDR1 SGHRS and CDR2 YFSETQ. The CDR3 nucleotides read TGCGCCAGCAGCTTGGCGGGGGGGGCCTTGGGAGATTCACCCCTCCACTTT. Amino acids: CASSLAGGALGDSPLHF.